These T cell receptor beta chains were read from a single sample in a study of T cell responses to AZD1222 COVID-19 vaccine. Sequencing used immunoSEQ multiplex PCR; TCRdb keeps in-frame clones, though not all of them. This repertoire shows tens of thousands of clones, roughly 84% found once; its top ten account for 19%. The sequenced sample was peripheral blood, obtained on day 0 of AZD1222 vaccination. These receptors were taken from an adult in good health. The CDR3 runs from the conserved cysteine through the conserved F or W. A D gene is named only where the DNA matches it firmly. The listing skips clone size in some rows; elsewhere it reads once, few, many or a size class.

TRBD2	TRBV27	TRBJ2-3	.	TGTGCCAGCAGTGCCCGACTAGCGGGCACAGATACGCAGTATTTT	CASSARLAGTDTQYF
.	TRBV7-9	TRBJ1-4	.	TGTGCCAGCACTCTGAGCGGATCCTTCGGGGAAAAACTGTTTTTT	CASTLSGSFGEKLFF
TRBD1	TRBV29-1	TRBJ1-1	.	TGCAGCGTTTCGGGACAGGAGGGGGCTGGAGCTTTCTTT	CSVSGQEGAGAFF
.	TRBV7-2	TRBJ2-7	.	TGTGCCAGCAGCCCAGACCTCTACGAGCAGTACTTC	CASSPDLYEQYF
.	TRBV10-3	TRBJ2-2	.	TGTGCCATCAAAGCCAGGGACGACGGGGAGCTGTTTTTT	CAIKARDDGELFF
.	TRBV6-5	TRBJ1-6	.	TGTGCCAGCAGTTACGGTGGGGGTTCGGGCTCACCCCTCCACTTT	CASSYGGGSGSPLHF
TRBD1	TRBV10-3	TRBJ2-5	once	TGTGCCATCACCCCGGGACAGGGGCAAGAGACCCAGTACTTC	CAITPGQGQETQYF
TRBD2	TRBV7-9	TRBJ2-7	few	TGTGCCAGCAGACCGACTAGCGGGAACTCCTACGAGCAGTACTTC	CASRPTSGNSYEQYF
.	TRBV5-1	TRBJ1-1	.	TGCGCCAGCAGCTTGGTCGGGGATGGGGCAACTGAAGCTTTCTTT	CASSLVGDGATEAFF
TRBD1	TRBV5-4	TRBJ1-6	.	TGTGCCAGCAGTACAGGGGGGAATTCACCCCTCCACTTT	CASSTGGNSPLHF
.	TRBV2	TRBJ1-2	few	TGTGCCAGCAAGAAACAGGACTATGGCTACACCTTC	CASKKQDYGYTF
.	TRBV5-1	TRBJ2-3	.	TGCGCCAGCAGGAGGGGACTCGATCTAAAGTACACAGATACGCAGTATTTT	CASRRGLDLKYTDTQYF
.	TRBV9	TRBJ1-1	once	TGTGCCAGCAGCGTAGGGGGTATGAACACTGAAGCTTTCTTT	CASSVGGMNTEAFF
TRBD2	TRBV5-1	TRBJ2-7	.	TGCGCCAGCAGCCCCCTAGCGGGGGCGCAAGGGGAGCAGTACTTC	CASSPLAGAQGEQYF
TRBD1	TRBV5-6	TRBJ2-5	.	TGTGCCAGCAGCGCCACCGGGACAGAAGGAGAGACCCAGTACTTC	CASSATGTEGETQYF
.	TRBV7-3	TRBJ2-3	.	TGTGCCAGCAGCCAGGGAGGCAGCACAGATACGCAGTATTTT	CASSQGGSTDTQYF
.	TRBV10-1	TRBJ2-5	.	TGCGCCAGCAGCCAAGGAACCCAGTACTTC	CASSQGTQYF
TRBD1	TRBV18	TRBJ1-5	once	TGTGCCAGCTCACCAGGGACAGGGGCCTACAATCAGCCCCAGCATTTT	CASSPGTGAYNQPQHF
.	TRBV5-4	TRBJ1-1	once	TGTGCCAGCAGCCCCTCGGGGGGAGGGAACACTGAAGCTTTCTTT	CASSPSGGGNTEAFF
.	TRBV5-5	TRBJ2-3	.	TGTGCCAGCAGCTTGAGGGCAGGGCCAGATACGCAGTATTTT	CASSLRAGPDTQYF
.	TRBV25-1	TRBJ1-1	.	TGTGCCAGCAGTGCAACAGGATTAAGGGACACTGAAGCTTTCTTT	CASSATGLRDTEAFF
.	TRBV19	TRBJ2-4	.	TGTGCCAGTAGTATATGGCCTCCGGGTCATGCCAAAAACATTCAGTACTTC	CASSIWPPGHAKNIQYF
.	TRBV11-1	TRBJ2-5	.	TGTGCCAGCAGCTCTACGCGGGAGACCCAGTACTTC	CASSSTRETQYF
.	TRBV2	TRBJ1-6	.	TGTGCCAGCAGTGAACGACAGGATTCTAATTCACCCCTCCACTTT	CASSERQDSNSPLHF
TRBD1	TRBV6-5	TRBJ1-5	.	TGTGCCAGCAGTAGGGGGACAGGGGGCAATCAGCCCCAGCATTTT	CASSRGTGGNQPQHF
.	TRBV27	TRBJ1-1	few	TGTGCCAGCATGGCGCAGGGCGCCACTGAAGCTTTCTTT	CASMAQGATEAFF
.	TRBV9	TRBJ1-1	.	TGTGCCAGCAGCCCTAGCCGGGGGACGGTGAACACTGAAGCTTTCTTT	CASSPSRGTVNTEAFF
.	TRBV19	TRBJ1-2	.	TGTGCCAGTAGTATGAGACAGAACTATGGCTACACCTTC	CASSMRQNYGYTF
.	TRBV7-2	TRBJ2-7	.	TGTGCCAGCAGCTTAGAGGCAGGGGATACCTACGAGCAGTACTTC	CASSLEAGDTYEQYF
TRBD2	TRBV6-5	TRBJ2-7	.	TGTGCCAGCAGTCTTTCTAGCGGGGCAGACGAGCAGTACTTC	CASSLSSGADEQYF
TRBD1	TRBV9	TRBJ1-4	.	TGTGCCAGCAGCGCCCAGACAGGGCGAGAAAAACTGTTTTTT	CASSAQTGREKLFF
TRBD1	TRBV6-4	TRBJ2-3	.	TGTGCCAGCAGTACAGGGGTAGGAGATACGCAGTATTTT	CASSTGVGDTQYF
TRBD1	TRBV7-2	TRBJ2-7	.	TGTGCCAGCAGCCTCCAGGGGACAGCTTCCTACGAGCAGTACTTC	CASSLQGTASYEQYF
.	TRBV7-2	TRBJ2-7	.	TGTGCCAGCAGCTTAGCCAGGGATGGGTACGAGCAGTACTTC	CASSLARDGYEQYF
.	TRBV7-9	TRBJ2-5	.	TGTGCCAGCAGCACACCAGGGCCCGAGACCCAGTACTTC	CASSTPGPETQYF
TRBD1	TRBV12-3/TRBV12-4	TRBJ2-1	.	TGTGCCAGCAGACCTACAGGGGGGAATGAGCAGTTCTTC	CASRPTGGNEQFF
TRBD2	TRBV19	TRBJ2-1	.	TGTGCCAGTAGTAGGGGGGCTAGCGGGGGGAATGAGCAGTTCTTC	CASSRGASGGNEQFF
.	TRBV27	TRBJ2-2	few	TGTGCCAGCAGTTTAACGGCCCAGAAAACGAACACCGGGGAGCTGTTTTTT	CASSLTAQKTNTGELFF
.	TRBV23-1	TRBJ2-7	.	TGCGCCAGCAGTCAATCCGGCAGGGACACACACTACGAGCAGTACTTC	CASSQSGRDTHYEQYF